This TCR beta chain was captured in a study of cytomegalovirus exposure and HLA in healthy donors. On the study more broadly: HLA-typed donors were the source of approximately 86 million unique TCRs held in an early data release.

Findings and caveats of the study: The authors confirmed in vitro that three CMV-associated chains were specific for CMV antigens. CMV serostatus stood as the only immune exposure information on hand. Later genetic work tied a missense DCLRE1C variant to beta-chain V and J trimming.

PCR employed 60 Vbeta and 13 Jbeta primers. Sequencing was performed with immunoSEQ multiplex PCR; in TCRdb, only in-frame clones are kept and a portion is missing. The sample records about 160,000 clones, approximately 84% being singletons. This clone was detected once. The target antigen is unknown. The CDR3 totals 16 residues. The germline gives CDR1 SGHTA, CDR2 FQGNSA. With 1 base clipped from V and 4 bases from J, the junction kept 6 bases outside the gene matches. Input material: PBMCs. The source of this sequence is a man younger than 35 in good health and CMV-seropositive. The V gene is TRBV7-2, the J gene TRBJ1-3, with 8 nucleotides matching TRBD1. The CDR3, as DNA: TGTGCCAGCAGCTTAGAAGGCAGGGGGCCCGGAAACACCATATATTTT. It encodes CASSLEGRGPGNTIYF.